This is a list of T cell receptor beta chains from one sample in a study of metastatic and nonmetastatic thyroid tumors. TCRdb re-analyzed the PCR reads through MiXCR. The sample gives tens of thousands of clones, over 20% of which show up once; roughly 28% is in the top ten. The sequenced sample consisted of blood. The receptors shown here come from a female donor with papillary thyroid cancer or a benign thyroid nodule (not recorded which). Some clones in this sample may be carry-over from other donors' samples. The CDR3 runs from the conserved cysteine through the conserved F or W. Each record gives: clone size, D gene, J gene, V gene, CDR3 protein, CDR3 DNA. The D gene is left open where the match is weak. Size tells how often a clone was seen (once, few, many) or the class of an expanded clone, and some rows leave it out.

few	TRBD1	TRBJ2-7	TRBV12-3/TRBV12-4	CASSRQGAYGEQYF	TGTGCCAGCAGCCGACAGGGGGCCTATGGCGAGCAGTACTTC
few	NA	TRBJ2-1	TRBV6-1	CASTRGETYNEQFF	TGTGCCAGCACCAGGGGAGAAACCTACAATGAGCAGTTCTTC
many	NA	TRBJ2-1	TRBV30	CAWSVGEIDNEQFF	TGTGCCTGGAGTGTGGGGGAGATAGACAATGAGCAGTTCTTC
NA	TRBD1	TRBJ1-3	TRBV7-2	CASRPITGRGHAGSGNTIYF	TGTGCCAGCAGACCTATCACGGGCAGGGGGCATGCGGGCTCTGGAAACACCATATATTTT
many	TRBD1	TRBJ1-6	TRBV7-9	CASSIDRGSPLHF	TGTGCCAGCAGCATCGACAGGGGATCACCCCTCCACTTT
few	NA	TRBJ2-7	TRBV10-2	CASSEGRSYEQYF	TGCGCCAGCAGTGAGGGAAGGAGCTACGAGCAGTACTTC
few	NA	TRBJ2-2	TRBV12-3/TRBV12-4	CAGSLRGGADGELFF	TGTGCCGGCAGTTTACGTGGCGGAGCGGACGGGGAGCTGTTTTTT
NA	NA	TRBJ1-6	TRBV6-6	CASSYSADTGGFYSPLHF	TGTGCCAGCAGTTACTCGGCTGATACCGGGGGTTTTTATTCACCCCTCCACTTT
NA	NA	TRBJ2-7	TRBV11-2	CASSLVLALSYEQHF	TGTGCCAGCAGCTTAGTTCTAGCTCTCTCCTACGAGCAGCACTTC
many	NA	TRBJ2-5	TRBV11-2	CASSFPQETQYF	TGTGCCAGCAGCTTCCCACAAGAGACCCAGTACTTC
medium-sized	TRBD1	TRBJ1-6	TRBV12-3/TRBV12-4	CASSPTGKLTPLHF	TGTGCCAGCAGCCCGACAGGGAAATTGACACCCCTCCACTTT